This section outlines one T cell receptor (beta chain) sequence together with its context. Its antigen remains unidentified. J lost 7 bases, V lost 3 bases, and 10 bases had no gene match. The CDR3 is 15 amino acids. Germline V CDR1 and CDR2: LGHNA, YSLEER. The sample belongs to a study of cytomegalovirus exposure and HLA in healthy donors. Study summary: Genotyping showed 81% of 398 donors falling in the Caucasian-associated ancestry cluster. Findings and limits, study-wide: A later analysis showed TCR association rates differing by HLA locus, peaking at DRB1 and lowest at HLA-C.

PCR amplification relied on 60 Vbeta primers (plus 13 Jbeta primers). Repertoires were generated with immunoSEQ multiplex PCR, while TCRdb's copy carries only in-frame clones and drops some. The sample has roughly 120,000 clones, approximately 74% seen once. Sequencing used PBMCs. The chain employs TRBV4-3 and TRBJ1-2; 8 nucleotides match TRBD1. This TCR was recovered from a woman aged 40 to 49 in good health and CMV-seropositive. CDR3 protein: CASSHQAGGAFGYTF. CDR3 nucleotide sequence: TGCGCCAGCAGCCACCAGGCAGGGGGCGCTTTTGGCTACACCTTC.